Listed here are 27 T cell receptor beta chains from one sample, sequenced in a study of OX40 agonist ivuxolimab in advanced cancers. Some clones are missing from TCRdb's copy, which holds only in-frame ones; the method was immunoSEQ multiplex PCR. Of around 58,000 clones listed, roughly 93% are singletons. The sample was CD4+ or CD8+ T cells sorted from blood, taken in a trial of the OX40 agonist ivuxolimab. The receptors stem from an adult with an advanced solid tumor such as melanoma, head and neck, liver or kidney cancer.

This clone appeared once. The rearrangement uses TRBV29-1 and TRBJ2-7; D remains ambiguous. This CDR3 is built from 14 residues. Germline assignment: CDR1 SQVTM and CDR2 ANQGSEA. Deletions cut 4 bases from V and 5 bases from J, with 18 bases between. CDR3 in amino acids: CSVGFGQVSNEQYF. As DNA, the CDR3 is TGCAGCGTTGGTTTTGGGCAGGTGAGCAACGAGCAGTACTTC.

The genes are TRBV11-3 and TRBJ2-7, with D perhaps matching TRBD1 or TRBD2 (5 bases each). V gave up 1 base and J gave up 5 bases, with 15 bases separating them. This CDR3 contains 15 residues. CDR1 and CDR2 (germline): SGHNT, YENEEA. The CDR3, as DNA: TGTGCCAGCAGCTTAGTCCCCAGGGCAGCGGACGAGCAGTACTTC. This translates into CASSLVPRAADEQYF.

This chain joins TRBV4-2 and TRBJ1-5; unclear D gene. This CDR3 contains 12 residues. CDR1 and CDR2 (germline): LGHNA, YNFKEQ. Trimming removed 4 bases at V and 4 bases at J, with 5 bases between. CDR3 bases: TGTGCCAGCAGCCTCGGGAATCAGCCCCAGCATTTT. Protein sequence: CASSLGNQPQHF.

V gene TRBV5-6 combines with J gene TRBJ1-5; D possibly corresponds to TRBD1 (6 bases). The germline gives CDR1 SGHDT, CDR2 YYEEEE. Trimming stripped 4 bases from V and 8 bases from J, with 16 bases between. This CDR3 spans 14 amino acids. The CDR3 reads CASSPGTMGEPQHF. The CDR3 region has the DNA TGTGCCAGCAGCCCGGGGACAATGGGGGAGCCCCAGCATTTT.

This sequence joins TRBV19 and TRBJ2-3; 9 bases line up with TRBD2. The CDR3 sequence is 15 residues long. Trimming took 6 bases from V and 5 from J; bases not matched to a gene: 9. CDR1 and CDR2 from the germline V gene are LNHDA and SQIVND (reference sequence). CDR3 protein: CASRLLAGYGDTQYF. The CDR3 DNA reads as TGTGCCAGTAGGCTTCTAGCGGGATATGGAGATACGCAGTATTTT.

This clone was seen a handful of times. The rearrangement links TRBV19 to TRBJ1-1, with a possible D match to TRBD1 (5 bases). This CDR3 comprises 13 residues. Trimming removed 4 bases from V and 1 base from J, with 7 bases in between. Germline CDR1 and CDR2: LNHDA and SQIVND (reference sequence). The CDR3 DNA reads TGTGCCAGTAGTAGAGGACAGAACACTGAAGCTTTCTTT. It encodes CASSRGQNTEAFF. Based on the CDR3 plus reference TRBV19 and TRBJ1-1, the full variable domain is DGGITQSPKYLFRKEGQNVTLSCEQNLNHDAMYWYRQDPGQGLRLIYYSQIVNDFQKGDIAEGYSVSREKKESFPLTVTSAQKNPTAFYLCASSRGQNTEAFFGQGTRLTVV.

J is TRBJ2-5 and V is TRBV9; 8 nucleotides match TRBD2. Germline values: CDR1 SGDLS, CDR2 YYNGEE. This CDR3 is built from 15 residues. Germline trimming cut 3 bases from V and 5 bases from J; bases unmatched to any gene: 9. CDR3: CASSGGDGRGETQYF. The DNA of the CDR3 is TGTGCCAGCAGCGGTGGGGACGGGAGGGGTGAGACCCAGTACTTC.

The rearrangement links TRBV7-3 to TRBJ1-2; D is possibly TRBD1 (5 bases). Germline CDR1 reads SGHTA; CDR2 reads FQGTGA. The CDR3 contains 17 residues. V was shortened by 4 bases and J by 0 bases, with 18 bases between the two germline ends. CDR3 sequence reads: CASSSHRQILSNYGYTF. The CDR3 region has the DNA TGTGCCAGCAGCTCTCATCGACAGATATTATCTAACTATGGCTACACCTTC.

The CDR3 spells CASSVGTGGEQYF. CDR3 sequence (DNA): TGTGCCAGCAGCGTTGGGACAGGGGGCGAGCAGTACTTC. This sequence joins TRBV9 and TRBJ2-7; 11 nucleotides match TRBD1. Looked up from germline, CDR1 is SGDLS and CDR2 is YYNGEE. V was clipped by 2 bases and J by 6 bases; unmatched bases: 1. The CDR3 covers 13 residues. The full variable domain, rest sourced from reference TRBV9 and TRBJ2-7, is DSGVTQTPKHLITATGQRVTLRCSPRSGDLSVYWYQQSLDQGLQFLIQYYNGEERAKGNILERFSAQQFPDLHSELNLSSLELGDSALYFCASSVGTGGEQYFGPGTRLTVT.

This CDR3 reads CASSLTSDPNYGYTF. CDR3 sequence (DNA): TGTGCCAGCAGCTTGACGTCAGACCCTAACTATGGCTACACCTTC. The chain uses TRBV7-8 and TRBJ1-2; no firm D call. Germline CDR1 reads SGHVS; CDR2 reads FQNEAQ. V was shortened by 3 bases and J by 0 bases, with 11 bases between the two germline ends. The CDR3 has 15 amino acids.

V gene TRBV11-2 combines with J gene TRBJ1-2; possibly TRBD1 for D (5 bases). Germline CDR1 and CDR2: SGHAT and FQNNGV. CDR3 size: 16 residues. V lost 1 base and J 5 bases, leaving 17 bases between the germline ends. The CDR3 nucleotides are TGTGCCAGCAGCTTAGCGAGACAGTACCTGATTTATGGCTACACCTTC. Translated, it gives CASSLARQYLIYGYTF.

The chain couples TRBV13 to TRBJ1-1; D is perhaps TRBD1 (6 bases). The CDR3 has 15 residues. CDR1 is PRHDT, CDR2 FYEKMQ, per germline (reference sequence). The ends were cut back, 0 bases at V and 0 bases at J, with 8 bases in the middle. The CDR3 DNA follows: TGTGCCAGCAGCTTAGGGTGGGACATGAACACTGAAGCTTTCTTT. It translates to CASSLGWDMNTEAFF.

The V gene is TRBV10-1, the J gene TRBJ1-2, with D uncertain. Trimming removed 3 bases from V and 8 bases from J, with 13 bases in between. Germline V lookup: CDR1 WNHNN, CDR2 SYGVQD (reference sequence). The CDR3 has 13 residues. The CDR3 DNA sequence: TGCGCCAGCAGTGACAGCTTAAAGGGAGGCTACACCTTC. Translation gives CASSDSLKGGYTF.

The V gene is TRBV7-9, the J gene TRBJ2-2; TRBD2 is a possible D gene (7 bases). V lost 5 bases, J lost 3 bases, and 22 bases lay in between. There are 18 residues in the CDR3. Germline assignment: CDR1 SEHNR and CDR2 FQNEAQ (reference sequence). CDR3 region: CASSPWGGGPLHTGELFF. The CDR3 DNA reads TGTGCCAGCAGCCCCTGGGGGGGCGGCCCCCTTCACACCGGGGAGCTGTTTTTT.

The chain carries TRBV30 and TRBJ2-7, with D possibly being TRBD1 (7 bases). CDR3 length: 14 amino acids. CDR1 GTSNPN and CDR2 SVGIG come from the germline V gene (reference sequence). V lost 0 bases and J 6 bases, leaving 15 bases between the germline ends. In DNA form, the CDR3 reads TGTGCCTGGAGTGTGGGGCAGGGGGAGGTCGAGCAGTACTTC. It specifies CAWSVGQGEVEQYF.

A word on this clone: Other DNA sequences in this specimen translate into the identical CDR3. The CDR3: CASSADRGWETQYF. CDR3 coding DNA: TGTGCCAGCAGCGCGGACAGGGGATGGGAGACCCAGTACTTC. This chain links TRBV9 with TRBJ2-5; 9 bases map to TRBD1. Unmatched junction bases numbered 5, after V lost 3 bases and J lost 5 bases. The CDR3 extends over 14 amino acids. Germline CDR1 reads SGDLS; CDR2 reads YYNGEE.

In this sample, this clone turned up once. The V and J genes are TRBV4-1 and TRBJ1-5; D is ambiguous. The germline CDR1 and CDR2 sequences are MGHRA and YSYEKL. The CDR3 is 15 residues long. V was clipped by 1 base and J by 1 base, with 8 bases between them. CDR3 DNA: TGCGCCAGCAGCCAAGGCTCAGACAGCAATCAGCCCCAGCATTTT. Translated: CASSQGSDSNQPQHF.

V and J are TRBV27 and TRBJ2-1; D not certain. Trimming took 1 base from V and 0 from J, leaving 10 bases between them. CDR3 length equals 16 residues. Per the germline V gene, CDR1 is MNHEY and CDR2 is SMNVEV (reference sequence). In nucleotides, the CDR3 is TGTGCCAGCAGTTTATTCGGGTCGAGCTCCTACAATGAGCAGTTCTTC. It specifies CASSLFGSSSYNEQFF.

This rearrangement joins TRBV7-9 to TRBJ1-1; D ambiguous. The CDR3 consists of 12 residues. The V and J ends lost 5 bases and 5 bases respectively, with 9 bases between them. Per the germline V gene, CDR1 is SEHNR and CDR2 is FQNEAQ (reference sequence). CDR3 in amino acids: CASSLTLTEAFF. In nucleotides, the CDR3 is TGTGCCAGCAGCCTAACGTTAACTGAAGCTTTCTTT.

V gene TRBV2 combines with J gene TRBJ2-7; a possible D gene is TRBD2 (5 bases). V was pared by 6 bases and J by 7 bases, with 13 bases between. CDR3 size: 12 residues. The germline V gene encodes CDR1 SNHLY and CDR2 FYNNEI. The CDR3 nucleotides are TGTGCCAGCAGCGCCGGGATCTGGGAGCAGTACTTC. Translated, it gives CASSAGIWEQYF.

This clone was observed a single time. The rearrangement links TRBV11-2 to TRBJ2-5; 7 nucleotides match TRBD1. The length of the CDR3 is 15 residues. The V segment lost 1 base and the J segment 4 bases; nucleotides outside the gene matches: 6. Germline lookup yields CDR1 SGHAT and CDR2 FQNNGV. The CDR3 loop reads CASSLGWTGRETQYF. The CDR3 DNA sequence: TGTGCCAGCAGCTTAGGTTGGACAGGACGAGAGACCCAGTACTTC. Combining the CDR3 with reference TRBV11-2 and TRBJ2-5 gives the whole variable domain EAGVAQSPRYKIIEKRQSVAFWCNPISGHATLYWYQQILGQGPKLLIQFQNNGVVDDSQLPKDRFSAERLKGVDSTLKIQPAKLEDSAVYLCASSLGWTGRETQYFGPGTRLLVL.

The gene calls are TRBV7-8 and TRBJ2-7, with a possible D match to TRBD2 (6 bases). The CDR3 totals 13 residues. CDR1 is SGHVS and CDR2 is FQNEAQ in the germline V gene. V shed 2 bases and J shed 6 bases, with 11 bases lying between them. CDR3 residues: CASSLQNGGEQYF. The CDR3 DNA reads TGTGCCAGCAGCTTACAAAACGGGGGCGAGCAGTACTTC.

The chain joins TRBV7-3 to TRBJ2-7; D is possibly TRBD1 (5 bases). Germline V gene lookup returns CDR1 SGHTA and CDR2 FQGTGA. The CDR3 is 15 residues long. The V end was cut by 2 bases, the J end by 2 bases, with 13 bases between. The CDR3 reads CASSLPTDPAYEQYF. As DNA, the CDR3 is TGTGCCAGCAGCTTACCGACAGACCCCGCCTACGAGCAGTACTTC.

A remark on this clone: No conserved phenylalanine or tryptophan is present at the end of the CDR3, so a read error is the likely explanation. The CDR3 reads CASSPQGGSIGYTL. CDR3 coding DNA: TGTGCCAGCAGCCCACAGGGGGGATCTATAGGCTACACCCTC. The chain carries TRBV6-5 and TRBJ1-2; 8 positions match TRBD1. CDR3 length: 14 residues. V shed 6 bases, J shed 8 bases, and the junction held 11 bases outside the gene matches. The germline V gene encodes CDR1 MNHEY and CDR2 SVGAGI.

The chain carries TRBV5-6 and TRBJ1-4; D is unresolved. Germline assignment: CDR1 SGHDT and CDR2 YYEEEE. CDR3 length: 13 amino acids. V gave up 1 base and J gave up 8 bases, with 9 bases separating them. CDR3 DNA sequence: TGTGCCAGCAGCTTGAGTAGAGGGGAAAAACTGTTTTTT. Translating it yields CASSLSRGEKLFF.

The chain joins TRBV19 to TRBJ2-7; a possible D gene is TRBD1 (5 bases). The CDR3 consists of 12 residues. V was clipped by 10 bases and J by 1 base, with 11 bases between them. The germline CDR1 and CDR2 sequences are LNHDA and SQIVND (reference sequence). The CDR3 is CATADISYEQYF. The CDR3 bases are TGTGCCACCGCGGACATTTCCTACGAGCAGTACTTC.

There are a few counts of this clone. The rearrangement joins TRBV4-2 to TRBJ1-1; 7 nucleotides match TRBD1. This CDR3 has 12 residues. Germline CDR1 LGHNA, CDR2 YNFKEQ. V dropped 5 bases and J dropped 7; count of bases not matched to a gene: 4. The CDR3 sequence is CASSVGGGEAFF. DNA for the CDR3: TGTGCCAGCAGCGTAGGGGGCGGTGAAGCTTTCTTT.